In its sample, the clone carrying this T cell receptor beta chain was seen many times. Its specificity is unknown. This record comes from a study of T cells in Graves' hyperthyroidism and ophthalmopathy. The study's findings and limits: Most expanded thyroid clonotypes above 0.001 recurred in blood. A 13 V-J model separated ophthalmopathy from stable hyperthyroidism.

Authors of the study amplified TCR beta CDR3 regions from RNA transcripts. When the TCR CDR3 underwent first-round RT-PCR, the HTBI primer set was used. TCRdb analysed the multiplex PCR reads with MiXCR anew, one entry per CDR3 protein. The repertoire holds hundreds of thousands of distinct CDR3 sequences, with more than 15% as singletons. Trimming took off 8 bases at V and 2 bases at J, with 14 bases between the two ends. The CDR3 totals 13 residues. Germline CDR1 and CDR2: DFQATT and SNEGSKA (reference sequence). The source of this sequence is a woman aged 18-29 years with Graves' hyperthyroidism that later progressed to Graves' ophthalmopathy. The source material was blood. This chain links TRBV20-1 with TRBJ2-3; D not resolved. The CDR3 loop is CSPSSPHTDTQYF. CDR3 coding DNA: TGCAGTCCCTCAAGCCCCCACACAGATACGCAGTATTTT.